Listed below are T cell receptor beta chains from one sample, sequenced in a study of blood T cell repertoires in COVID-19. TCRdb's table, derived via immunoSEQ multiplex PCR, lists solely in-frame clones and lacks some. The sample shows some 160,000 clones, roughly 88% of them seen only once. The specimen sequenced was peripheral blood. The receptors originated from a man younger than 30 with acute or convalescent COVID-19. Both conserved end residues are part of each CDR3. The order of the fields is J gene, clone size, D gene, V gene, CDR3 DNA, CDR3 protein. A D gene is named only where the DNA matches it firmly. Rows give clone size only sometimes, using once, few, many, or a class for an expanded clone.

>TRBJ2-7|NA|NA|TRBV5-6
TGTGCCAGCAGCTTGGACAGGGATGGCGAGCAGTACTTC
CASSLDRDGEQYF
>TRBJ1-5|NA|TRBD1|TRBV18
TGTGCCAGCTCACCGGATCCGGGACAGGGGGACCCAGGGGATCAGCCCCAGCATTTT
CASSPDPGQGDPGDQPQHF
>TRBJ2-7|NA|NA|TRBV4-1
TGCGCCAGCAGCCAAGTGACAGGAACCTACGAGCAGTACTTC
CASSQVTGTYEQYF
>TRBJ2-7|NA|TRBD2|TRBV4-1
TGCGCCAGCAGCCAAGTGATAACTAGCGGGAGCTACGAGCAGTACTTC
CASSQVITSGSYEQYF
>TRBJ1-3|once|NA|TRBV7-9
TGTGCCAGCAGCGCCCAAACAGGTATCGGCTCTGGAAACACCATATATTTT
CASSAQTGIGSGNTIYF
>TRBJ1-2|NA|TRBD1|TRBV7-9
TGTGCCAGCAGCGGACAGGGGTTCGACTATGGCTACACCTTC
CASSGQGFDYGYTF
>TRBJ1-1|once|NA|TRBV6-5
TGTGCCAGCAGTTACAAGGGGGAGAACACTGAAGCTTTCTTT
CASSYKGENTEAFF
>TRBJ2-3|NA|TRBD1|TRBV6-5
TGTGCCAGCAACCGGGACAGGGGCACAGATACGCAGTATTTT
CASNRDRGTDTQYF
>TRBJ2-1|NA|TRBD2|TRBV9
TGTGCCACAAAGAAGGGACTAGCGGACAATGAGCAGTTCTTC
CATKKGLADNEQFF
>TRBJ1-4|NA|TRBD1|TRBV5-4
TGTGCCAGCAGCCCGCCGGGACAGGAGAATGAAAAACTGTTTTTT
CASSPPGQENEKLFF
>TRBJ1-6|NA|NA|TRBV19
TGTGCCAGTAGTATAGAAAGCATGAGTTCACCCCTCCACTTT
CASSIESMSSPLHF
>TRBJ2-7|NA|NA|TRBV2
TGTGCCATCAAGGACACAAGTACCTACGAGCAGTACTTC
CAIKDTSTYEQYF
>TRBJ2-3|NA|TRBD2|TRBV5-1
TGCGCCAGCAGCTCCTTGACTAGCGGGGGGGAATATAGCACAGATACGCAGTATTTT
CASSSLTSGGEYSTDTQYF
>TRBJ1-6|NA|NA|TRBV9
TGTGCCAGCAGCCCGGCGGGGGGCGACTATTCACCCCTCCACTTT
CASSPAGGDYSPLHF
>TRBJ1-6|NA|NA|TRBV29-1
TGCAGCGTTATGACAGGAGGAAATTCACCCCTCCACTTT
CSVMTGGNSPLHF
>TRBJ1-1|NA|NA|TRBV2
TGTGCCAGCAGTGACCGTACTTCCCCCCTCGGTGTCACTGAAGCTTTCTTT
CASSDRTSPLGVTEAFF
>TRBJ1-1|NA|TRBD1|TRBV19
TGTGCCAGTAGTATCAGGACAGGGGGGAACACTGAAGCTTTCTTT
CASSIRTGGNTEAFF
>TRBJ2-1|NA|TRBD2|TRBV27
TGTGCCAGCAGTTCTCGCAGCGGGACTCGTGGCGATGAGCAGTTCTTC
CASSSRSGTRGDEQFF
>TRBJ1-2|NA|NA|TRBV6-2/TRBV6-3
TGTGCCAGCAGTTACGACGACAGATTCTACACCTTC
CASSYDDRFYTF
>TRBJ2-5|NA|TRBD2|TRBV9
TGTGCCAGCAGCGTAGTTCCTAGCGGGGGTCAAGAGACCCAGTACTTC
CASSVVPSGGQETQYF
>TRBJ1-5|few|NA|TRBV19
TGTGCCAGTAGTATAATGGGAGGTCAGCCCCAGCATTTT
CASSIMGGQPQHF
>TRBJ1-1|NA|NA|TRBV29-1
TGCAGCGTTGGGCAGGTCATTGAGGCTTTCTTT
CSVGQVIEAFF
>TRBJ2-2|once|NA|TRBV6-5
TGTGCCAGCAGTTGGGGTCAGGGGACCACCGGGGAGCTGTTTTTT
CASSWGQGTTGELFF
>TRBJ2-7|NA|TRBD1|TRBV28
TGTGCCAGCAGTTTGGGACAGGGTTACGAGCAGTACTTC
CASSLGQGYEQYF